Listed here are 21 T cell receptor beta chains from one sample, sequenced in a study of blood T cell repertoires in COVID-19. Profiling relied on immunoSEQ multiplex PCR, and the TCRdb table lists in-frame clones only, not all of them. The sample lists 170,000 or so clones; approximately 87% were seen once. Material: peripheral blood. The receptors stem from a woman in her 70s with COVID-19, enrolled during active disease.

The chain employs TRBV19 and TRBJ2-5, with 9 bases fitting TRBD1. This CDR3 has 15 amino acids. CDR1 and CDR2 from the germline V gene are LNHDA and SQIVND (reference sequence). Trimming cost V 6 bases and J 5 bases; bases outside gene matches: 10. This CDR3 is CASSPYGQGRETQYF. CDR3 DNA: TGTGCCAGTAGCCCCTACGGACAGGGGAGGGAGACCCAGTACTTC.

The chain has TRBV3-1 (or the pseudogene TRBV3-2) and TRBJ2-7; no reliable D call. Germline assignment: CDR1 LGHDT and CDR2 YNNKEL (reference sequence). Deletions cut 8 bases from V and 0 bases from J, with 17 bases between. The CDR3 loop spans 15 amino acids. CDR3 sequence reads: CASRPSSRSSYEQYF. The CDR3 bases are TGTGCCAGCCGGCCCTCCTCTAGGAGCTCCTACGAGCAGTACTTC.

This clone was observed once. The chain uses TRBV28 and TRBJ2-1, with a tentative D call TRBD2 (6 bases). The CDR3 is 14 amino acids. Germline V gene lookup returns CDR1 MDHEN and CDR2 SYDVKM. Trimming pared 3 bases from V and 6 bases from J, leaving 12 bases between. CDR3 coding DNA: TGTGCCAGCAGTTTTCTACTGGAGGGCAATGAGCAGTTCTTC. Protein product: CASSFLLEGNEQFF.

This clone has only a few counts. The J gene is TRBJ2-3, the V gene TRBV9; D call uncertain. This CDR3 contains 14 residues. Germline V gene data show CDR1 as SGDLS and CDR2 as YYNGEE. The ends were cut back, 1 base at V and 2 bases at J, with 8 bases in the middle. CDR3 in DNA: TGTGCCAGCAGCGTATTCGGGTACACAGATACGCAGTATTTT. The encoded protein is CASSVFGYTDTQYF.

The chain recombines TRBV5-1 with TRBJ2-5; D is perhaps TRBD1 (6 bases). Trimming left V 3 bases short and J 5 bases short, with 20 bases between. The V gene's germline CDR1 is SGHRS and CDR2 YFSETQ. The CDR3 has 16 residues. CDR3 nucleotide sequence: TGCGCCAGCAGCTGGACCGCAATCAGGGGCGAGGAGACCCAGTACTTC. Protein: CASSWTAIRGEETQYF.

The chain combines TRBV7-8 with TRBJ1-1, with D possibly matching TRBD1 (6 bases). Deletions cut 5 bases from V and 3 bases from J, with 13 bases between. The CDR3 consists of 14 residues. Germline V CDR1 and CDR2: SGHVS, FQNEAQ. This CDR3 is CASSPRQEYTEAFF. The CDR3 nucleotides are TGTGCCAGCAGCCCCAGACAGGAGTACACTGAAGCTTTCTTT.

The V call is TRBV2, the J call TRBJ2-7, with 13 nucleotides matching TRBD2. The CDR3 has 16 amino acids. The junction had 7 bases not matched to a gene; V was cut back by 5 bases and J by 3 bases. Germline-derived CDR1 and CDR2 are SNHLY and FYNNEI. The CDR3 reads CASSLRTSGSIYEQYF. CDR3 sequence (DNA): TGTGCCAGCAGTCTTAGGACTAGCGGGAGCATCTACGAGCAGTACTTC.

This clone was counted between two and nine times. This chain connects TRBV11-3 to TRBJ1-2, with D unresolved. Looked up from germline, CDR1 is SGHNT and CDR2 is YENEEA. The CDR3 has 13 residues. Trimming cost V 5 bases and J 7 bases, with 14 bases left between them. CDR3 residues: CASSPRSGSGYTF. CDR3 coding DNA: TGTGCCAGCAGCCCACGATCGGGGAGTGGCTACACCTTC.

This chain uses TRBV7-3 with TRBJ2-5; 9 positions agree with TRBD2. The germline V gene encodes CDR1 SGHTA and CDR2 FQGTGA. Unmatched junction bases numbered 1, after V lost 2 bases and J lost 0 bases. The CDR3 runs to 15 residues. The CDR3: CASSLAGGDQETQYF. In DNA form, the CDR3 reads TGTGCCAGCAGCTTAGCGGGAGGGGACCAAGAGACCCAGTACTTC.

The chain combines TRBV7-9 with TRBJ2-1; TRBD2 aligns across 13 bases. Germline V gene lookup returns CDR1 SEHNR and CDR2 FQNEAQ (reference sequence). The CDR3 is 15 residues long. The V and J ends lost 6 bases and 3 bases, in that order; junction bases with no gene match: 2. The CDR3 DNA reads TGTGCCAGCAGGGGACTAGCGGGGAACTACAATGAGCAGTTCTTC. As protein: CASRGLAGNYNEQFF.

The chain recombines TRBV6-5 with TRBJ1-5; 8 nucleotides line up with TRBD1. This CDR3 comprises 14 residues. V dropped 6 bases and J dropped 0; count of bases not matched to a gene: 1. CDR1 is MNHEY, CDR2 SVGAGI, per germline. The chain's CDR3 is CASRGQGSNQPQHF. Here the CDR3 DNA reads TGTGCCAGCAGAGGACAGGGTAGCAATCAGCCCCAGCATTTT.

The rearrangement links TRBV11-3 to TRBJ2-7, with 9 bases fitting TRBD1. Germline CDR1 SGHNT, CDR2 YENEEA. J gave up 5 bases and V 0 bases, and 11 bases lay outside the gene matches. The CDR3 loop spans 17 amino acids. CDR3 nucleotides: TGTGCCAGCAGCTTAGACGTTCGGGACAGGGCTAGAGACGAGCAGTACTTC. This translates into CASSLDVRDRARDEQYF.

This chain joins TRBV3-1 (or the pseudogene TRBV3-2) and TRBJ2-2, with D hard to call. The V end was cut by 4 bases, the J end by 2 bases, with 14 bases between. The CDR3 runs 16 residues. Germline loops: CDR1 LGHDT, CDR2 YNNKEL (reference sequence). For the CDR3, the DNA is TGTGCCAGCAGCCCACATGTGGGCCTTAACACCGGGGAGCTGTTTTTT. Its translation is CASSPHVGLNTGELFF.

CDR3 in DNA: TGCAGTGCTAGTCTTGGGGGGGCAGGAAACACCATATATTTT. Protein sequence: CSASLGGAGNTIYF. The rearrangement links TRBV20-1 to TRBJ1-3; a weak D match, TRBD1 (6 bases). CDR3 length equals 14 residues. V dropped 3 bases and J dropped 4 bases, with 13 bases sitting between them. Germline lookup yields CDR1 DFQATT and CDR2 SNEGSKA (reference sequence).

This clone was counted only a few times. V gene TRBV5-1 combines with J gene TRBJ1-2; 9 positions agree with TRBD1. V trimming: 0 bases; J trimming: 8 bases; junction bases outside the gene matches: 11. Germline CDR1 SGHRS, CDR2 YFSETQ. The CDR3 has 16 amino acids. DNA of the CDR3: TGCGCCAGCAGCTTGGTGGGACAGGGTGAGGGAGGAGGCTACACCTTC. It encodes CASSLVGQGEGGGYTF.

The chain recombines TRBV24-1 with TRBJ2-5, with D uncertain. In germline, CDR1 is KGHDR, CDR2 SFDVKD. The CDR3 runs to 15 residues. Deletions cut 3 bases from V and 0 bases from J, with 10 bases between. CDR3 residues: CATSDNDGYQETQYF. The CDR3 nucleotides are TGTGCCACCAGTGATAACGACGGGTACCAAGAGACCCAGTACTTC.

This clone occurred a few times. The rearrangement links TRBV9 to TRBJ1-3; tentatively, D is TRBD1 (5 bases). CDR3 length equals 15 residues. V lost 0 bases to trimming and J lost 4 bases, with 11 bases between them. Germline V gene data show CDR1 as SGDLS and CDR2 as YYNGEE. CDR3 loop: CASSVGVRAGNTIYF. The CDR3 region has the DNA TGTGCCAGCAGCGTAGGGGTCAGGGCGGGAAACACCATATATTTT.

The rearrangement links TRBV27 to TRBJ1-5; D may be TRBD1 (5 bases). Between the trimmed V and J ends, which lost 8 bases and 5 bases, there was a span of 13 bases. The CDR3 spans 13 residues. Looked up from germline, CDR1 is MNHEY and CDR2 is SMNVEV (reference sequence). CDR3 coding DNA: TGTGCCAGCCGAGGACACTCTGATCAGCCCCAGCATTTT. It is translated as CASRGHSDQPQHF.

This chain joins TRBV6-5 and TRBJ1-2; D may be TRBD1 (5 bases). This CDR3 has 14 amino acids. Trimming cost V 5 bases and J 8 bases, with 18 bases left between them. The germline V gene encodes CDR1 MNHEY and CDR2 SVGAGI. CDR3 sequence (DNA): TGTGCCAGCAGTCCGACAGAGACCTTGAACGGCTACACCTTC. Its protein product is CASSPTETLNGYTF.

The V gene is TRBV2, the J gene TRBJ2-3; TRBD2 might be the D (6 bases). CDR1 is SNHLY, CDR2 FYNNEI, per germline. Trimming stripped 4 bases from V and 6 bases from J, with 14 bases between. The CDR3 sequence is 14 residues long. The CDR3 region is CASSVEGRHDTQYF. CDR3 DNA sequence: TGTGCCAGCAGTGTGGAGGGTCGGCACGATACGCAGTATTTT.

The genes are TRBV5-1 and TRBJ1-5; the D is unclear. The length of the CDR3 is 16 residues. Germline CDR1 and CDR2: SGHRS and YFSETQ. V lost 0 bases and J lost 6, with 16 bases in between. The CDR3 protein is CASSLDSGFGSQPQHF. CDR3 DNA sequence: TGCGCCAGCAGCTTGGATTCGGGGTTTGGATCTCAGCCCCAGCATTTT.